One and the same sample provided the 10 T cell receptor beta chains below, sequenced in a study of blood T cell repertoires in COVID-19. Some clones are missing from TCRdb's copy, which holds only in-frame ones; the method was immunoSEQ multiplex PCR. This sample has under 300,000 clones, with approximately 90% found just once. Sample: PBMCs or T cells enriched from blood (not recorded which). All receptors come from a woman aged 55-70 years in a cohort exposed to, infected with or recovered from COVID-19 (not recorded which).

This clone was counted a single time. This same CDR3 is encoded by further DNA sequences in the sample. The genes are TRBV5-1 and TRBJ2-1, with a possible D match to TRBD2 (5 bases). The length of the CDR3 is 15 residues. Trimming removed 2 bases from V and 2 bases from J, with 11 bases in between. The V gene's germline CDR1 is SGHRS and CDR2 YFSETQ. The CDR3 sequence is CASSLEGGTYNEQFF. The DNA for the CDR3 is TGCGCCAGCAGCTTAGAGGGCGGAACCTACAATGAGCAGTTCTTC.

This clone was observed a single time. DNA of the CDR3: TGTGCCAGCAGCCGGACACCTAACTATGGCTACACCTTC. Amino acids: CASSRTPNYGYTF. This rearrangement joins TRBV27 to TRBJ1-2; D possibly corresponds to TRBD1 (5 bases). The germline V gene encodes CDR1 MNHEY and CDR2 SMNVEV (reference sequence). Deletions cut 6 bases from V and 0 bases from J, with 8 bases between. The length of the CDR3 is 13 residues.

CDR3 in amino acids: CATQGGQTYNSPLHF. The CDR3 bases are TGTGCCACCCAAGGCGGACAGACCTATAATTCACCCCTCCACTTT. The V call is TRBV24-1, the J call TRBJ1-6; D is perhaps TRBD1 (6 bases). V lost 9 bases, J lost 2 bases, and 13 bases lay in between. The germline V gene encodes CDR1 KGHDR and CDR2 SFDVKD. There are 15 residues in the CDR3.

The chain has TRBV7-3 and TRBJ2-2, with 7 bases matching TRBD2. Trimming at V came to 8 bases and at J to 5 bases, leaving 11 bases not matched to a gene. This CDR3 has 15 amino acids. Germline V gene lookup returns CDR1 SGHTA and CDR2 FQGTGA. The CDR3 sequence is CASAHRDYLTGELFF. CDR3 in DNA: TGTGCCAGCGCCCACCGGGACTACCTAACCGGGGAGCTGTTTTTT.

V is TRBV28 and J is TRBJ2-7; D is perhaps TRBD2 (6 bases). The CDR3 is made up of 15 amino acids. Germline V CDR1 and CDR2: MDHEN, SYDVKM. V shed 5 bases and J shed 1 base, with 15 bases lying between them. CDR3 nucleotide sequence: TGTGCCAGCAGTCCCCCGGGGACTCTATCCTACGAGCAGTACTTC. It codes for CASSPPGTLSYEQYF. The whole variable domain, remainder taken from reference TRBV28 and TRBJ2-7, is DVKVTQSSRYLVKRTGEKVFLECVQDMDHENMFWYRQDPGLGLRLIYFSYDVKMKEKGDIPEGYSVSREKKERFSLILESASTNQTSMYLCASSPPGTLSYEQYFGPGTRLTVT.

As for this clone: Within the sample, other DNA sequences also encode this same CDR3. This chain uses TRBV19 with TRBJ1-5; 8 bases line up with TRBD1. Trimming took 6 bases from V and 0 from J; bases not matched to a gene: 7. The CDR3 contains 16 residues. CDR1 LNHDA and CDR2 SQIVND come from the germline V gene (reference sequence). The CDR3 DNA sequence: TGTGCCAGTAGCGACAGGGGACCTTATAGCAATCAGCCCCAGCATTTT. As protein: CASSDRGPYSNQPQHF.

V usage is TRBV30 and J usage is TRBJ1-2; no clear D. There are 13 residues in the CDR3. Trimming took off 1 base at V and 7 bases at J, with 13 bases between the two ends. Germline CDR1 reads GTSNPN; CDR2 reads SVGIG (reference sequence). The CDR3 reads CAWSGPVHSGYTF. The CDR3 DNA reads TGTGCCTGGAGTGGCCCCGTTCACAGTGGCTACACCTTC.

J is TRBJ2-1 and V is TRBV7-2; tentatively, D is TRBD2 (5 bases). The CDR3 is made up of 14 amino acids. Germline V gene lookup returns CDR1 SGHTA and CDR2 FQGNSA. Trimming left V 6 bases short and J 6 bases short, with 15 bases between. The CDR3 nucleotides read TGTGCCAGCAGGTCCGTTACTAGGCTCAATGAGCAGTTCTTC. It codes for CASRSVTRLNEQFF. Full variable domain (remainder filled in from reference TRBV7-2 and TRBJ2-1): GAGVSQSPSNKVTEKGKDVELRCDPISGHTALYWYRQSLGQGLEFLIYFQGNSAPDKSGLPSDRFSAERTGGSVSTLTIQRTQQEDSAVYLCASRSVTRLNEQFFGPGTRLTVL.

This clone was seen only a few times. V and J are TRBV5-1 and TRBJ1-3; D is ambiguous. The CDR3 has 16 residues. V was shortened by 0 bases and J by 0 bases, with 10 bases between the two germline ends. Germline V gene sequence: CDR1 SGHRS, CDR2 YFSETQ. The DNA for the CDR3 is TGCGCCAGCAGCTTGGACAGCTCAAGCTCTGGAAACACCATATATTTT. As protein: CASSLDSSSSGNTIYF.

The rearrangement joins TRBV5-1 to TRBJ2-7; D may be TRBD1 (5 bases). CDR3 size: 15 residues. The V and J ends lost 0 bases and 2 bases respectively, with 12 bases between them. The V gene's germline CDR1 is SGHRS and CDR2 YFSETQ. The CDR3 spells CASSLEVGAPYEQYF. DNA for the CDR3: TGCGCCAGCAGCTTGGAAGTAGGGGCCCCCTACGAGCAGTACTTC.